The clone carrying this T cell receptor beta chain turned up a few times. Its antigen remains unknown. Germline V gene data show CDR1 as MNHEY and CDR2 as SVGEGT. Trimming left V 5 bases short and J 7 bases short, with 15 bases between. The CDR3 is 14 residues long. These data come from a study of T-cell memory formation after mild COVID-19. Study as a whole: Most TCR clusters belonged to a single donor. Points from the study as a whole: Detection of some responders pre-infection suggested pre-existing cross-reactive memory T cells participated.

TCRdb ran MiXCR on the 5' RACE reads and lists one entry per CDR3 protein. Of 350,000 to 450,000 distinct CDR3 sequences detected, 13% to 15% appear once; the ten largest clones hold under 25%. Input material: PBMCs or a T cell subset sorted from them (not recorded which). The chain is built from TRBV6-2 or TRBV6-3 and TRBJ2-1, with D tentatively TRBD1 (8 bases). The source of this sequence is a man aged 18 to 29 who had mild COVID-19 (a few samples of this study predate the infection). Cell type and time point are not known. Here the CDR3 reads CASSPDRGGNEQFF. CDR3 nucleotide sequence: TGTGCCAGCAGTCCCGACAGGGGAGGGAATGAGCAGTTCTTC.